This T cell receptor (beta chain) comes out of a study of beta chain features in type 1 diabetes. Whole-study results and caveats: PCR might preferentially amplify shorter templates, equally in patients and controls. The naive, central memory and Treg TCRB repertoires looked more alike in patients than they did in healthy donors. cDNA-based reads could over-represent cells with high TCR expression.

Sorting that relied on CD45RO/CCR7/CD25/CD127/CD95/CD27 yielded CD4+ naive, central memory, regulatory and stem cell-like memory cells. Germline CDR1 SGHNT, CDR2 YENEEA. This CDR3 is 14 amino acids long. V lost 5 bases to trimming and J lost 4 bases, with 11 bases between them. The whole isolated RNA underwent reverse transcription, so sequencing captured expressed TCRB transcripts. Clones were sequenced by immunoSEQ multiplex PCR, and TCRdb holds only the in-frame ones, with some missing. Among about 220,000 clones listed, about a tenth were seen once. This clone was counted between two and nine times. Its antigen remains unknown.

The V call is TRBV11-3, the J call TRBJ1-4; D call uncertain. This clonotype was obtained from a man aged 18 to 30 in good health. Sequenced material: central memory CD4+ T cells from blood. This CDR3 is CASSLDGVNEKLFF. The DNA for the CDR3 is TGTGCCAGCAGCCTGGACGGAGTTAATGAAAAACTGTTTTTT.